This T cell receptor (beta chain) was recorded in a study of cytomegalovirus exposure and HLA in healthy donors. Study-wide findings and caveats: There were some public TCRs occurring in many donors, but most TCR sequences were rare.

Per the germline V gene, CDR1 is SGHRS and CDR2 is YFSETQ. There are 13 residues in the CDR3. V dropped 1 base and J dropped 5 bases, with 10 bases sitting between them. Concerning this clone: Its antigen is not identified.

Some clones are missing from TCRdb's copy, which holds only in-frame ones; the method was immunoSEQ multiplex PCR. Among about 120,000 clones listed, 80% to 90% were seen once. From the approximately 120-subject validation cohort, which was separate from the roughly 670-subject first cohort, the donors were drawn. This chain connects TRBV5-1 to TRBJ2-7, with a weak D call TRBD1 (5 bases). What was sequenced was PBMCs. The receptor comes from a man in his late teens or twenties in good health and CMV-seropositive. The CDR3 DNA reads TGCGCCAGCAGCTTGCCCAGGGTTGACGAGCAGTACTTC. Protein product: CASSLPRVDEQYF.